The source of this T cell receptor beta chain is a study of T cells in Graves' hyperthyroidism and ophthalmopathy. Germline CDR1 and CDR2: SGHRS and YFSETQ. This CDR3 is built from 17 residues. Losses at the gene ends were 1 base for V and 0 bases for J; bases not matched to a gene: 6. This clonotype was recorded many times. The source material, RNA transcripts, was used to amplify TCR beta CDR3 regions. The primer set for the first-round RT-PCR of the TCR CDR3 was HTBI. TCRdb reanalysed the multiplex PCR reads using MiXCR and keeps one entry per CDR3 protein. Of hundreds of thousands of distinct CDR3 sequences in the sample, about 15% are singletons; the top ten hold about 12%.

The sequenced material came from blood. This TCR came from a man younger than 35 with Graves' ophthalmopathy. The rearrangement uses TRBV5-1 and TRBJ2-1; TRBD2 matches 8 bases. The CDR3 protein is CASSLTGGEGSYNEQFF. The CDR3 DNA reads as TGCGCCAGCAGCTTGACGGGGGGGGAGGGCTCCTACAATGAGCAGTTCTTC.